This T cell receptor (beta chain) is drawn from a study of blood T cells in healthy people across ages. Whole-study results and caveats: Donors of long life had a larger count of naive CD4+ cells and greater diversity than aged donors.

The second PCR ran about 7 to 12 cycles with a sample-barcoded 5' primer and J-beta primers. TCRdb independently ran MiXCR on the 5' RACE reads; one entry per CDR3 protein. The sample holds 710,000 or so distinct CDR3 sequences, roughly 30% seen once. CDR1 is SGHRS and CDR2 is YFSETQ in the germline V gene. CDR3 length equals 14 residues. Trimming pared 3 bases from V and 0 bases from J, leaving 8 bases between. Every sample yielded at least 6.5 million isolated PBMCs. About this clonotype itself: Its antigen is still unknown.

This sequence originates from a woman older than 75 in good health. The chain recombines TRBV5-1 with TRBJ2-3; D remains ambiguous. The sequenced sample was blood. DNA for the CDR3: TGCGCCAGCAGCTCCTCCACTAGCACAGATACGCAGTATTTT. Translation: CASSSSTSTDTQYF.